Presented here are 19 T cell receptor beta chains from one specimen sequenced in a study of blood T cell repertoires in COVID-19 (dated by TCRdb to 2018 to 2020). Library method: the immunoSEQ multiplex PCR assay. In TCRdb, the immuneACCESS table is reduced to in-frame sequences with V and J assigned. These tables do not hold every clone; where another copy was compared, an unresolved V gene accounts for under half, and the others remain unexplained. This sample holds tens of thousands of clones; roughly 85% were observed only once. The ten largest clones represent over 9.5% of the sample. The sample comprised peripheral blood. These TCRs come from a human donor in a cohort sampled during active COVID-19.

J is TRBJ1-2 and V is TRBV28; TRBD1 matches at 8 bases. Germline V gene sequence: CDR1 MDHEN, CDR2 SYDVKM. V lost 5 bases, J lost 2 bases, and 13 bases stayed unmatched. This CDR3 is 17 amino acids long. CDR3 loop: CASSDVAGGKNNYGYTF. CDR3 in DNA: TGTGCCAGCAGTGACGTGGCAGGGGGCAAAAACAACTATGGCTACACCTTC.

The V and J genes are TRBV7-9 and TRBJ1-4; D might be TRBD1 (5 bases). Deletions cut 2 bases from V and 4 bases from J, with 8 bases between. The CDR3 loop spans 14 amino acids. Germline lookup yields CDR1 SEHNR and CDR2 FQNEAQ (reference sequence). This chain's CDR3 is CASSLRGGNEKLFF. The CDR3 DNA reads TGTGCCAGCAGCTTACGGGGGGGTAATGAAAAACTGTTTTTT. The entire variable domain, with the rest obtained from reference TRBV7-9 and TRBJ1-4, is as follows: DTGVSQNPRHKITKRGQNVTFRCDPISEHNRLYWYRQTLGQGPEFLTYFQNEAQLEKSRLLSDRFSAERPKGSFSTLEIQRTEQGDSAMYLCASSLRGGNEKLFFGSGTQLSVL.

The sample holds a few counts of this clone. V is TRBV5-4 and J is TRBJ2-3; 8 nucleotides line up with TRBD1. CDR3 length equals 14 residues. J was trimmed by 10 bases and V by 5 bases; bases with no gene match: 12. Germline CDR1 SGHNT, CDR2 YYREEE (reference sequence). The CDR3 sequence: CASRLDRGSIPQYF. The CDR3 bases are TGTGCCAGCAGACTTGACAGGGGCTCGATTCCGCAGTATTTT.

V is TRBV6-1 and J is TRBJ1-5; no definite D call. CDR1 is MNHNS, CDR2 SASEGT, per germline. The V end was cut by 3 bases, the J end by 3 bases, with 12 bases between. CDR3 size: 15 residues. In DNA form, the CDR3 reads TGTGCCAGCAGTGATGGTGCGTTAGCCAATCAGCCCCAGCATTTT. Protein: CASSDGALANQPQHF.

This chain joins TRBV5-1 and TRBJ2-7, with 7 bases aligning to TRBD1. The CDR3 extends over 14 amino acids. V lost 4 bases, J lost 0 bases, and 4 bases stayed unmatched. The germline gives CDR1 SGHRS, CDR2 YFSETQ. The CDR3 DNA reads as TGCGCCAGCAGCCGGACAGGCGACTCCTACGAGCAGTACTTC. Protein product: CASSRTGDSYEQYF.

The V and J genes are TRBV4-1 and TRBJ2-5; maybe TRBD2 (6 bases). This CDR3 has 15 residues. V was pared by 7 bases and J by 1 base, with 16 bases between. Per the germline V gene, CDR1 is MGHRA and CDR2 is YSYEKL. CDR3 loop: CASNPLAGGQETQYF. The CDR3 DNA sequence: TGCGCCAGCAACCCACTAGCTGGGGGCCAAGAGACCCAGTACTTC.

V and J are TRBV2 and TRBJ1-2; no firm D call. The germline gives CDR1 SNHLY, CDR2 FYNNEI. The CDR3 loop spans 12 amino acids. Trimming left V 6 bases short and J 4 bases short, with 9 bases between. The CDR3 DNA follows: TGTGCCAGCAGGGCTGAACGCTATGGCTACACCTTC. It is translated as CASRAERYGYTF.

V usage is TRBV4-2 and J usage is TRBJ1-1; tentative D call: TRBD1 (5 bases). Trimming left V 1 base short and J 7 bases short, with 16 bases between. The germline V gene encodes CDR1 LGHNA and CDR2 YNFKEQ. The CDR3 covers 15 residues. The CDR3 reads CASSQGAGGRIEAFF. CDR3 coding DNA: TGTGCCAGCAGCCAAGGTGCGGGGGGTAGGATTGAAGCTTTCTTT.

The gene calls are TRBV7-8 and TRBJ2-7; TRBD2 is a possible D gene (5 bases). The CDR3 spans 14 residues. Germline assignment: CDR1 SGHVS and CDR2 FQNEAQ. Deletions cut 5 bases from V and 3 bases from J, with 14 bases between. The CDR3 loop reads CASSPPRLHYEQYF. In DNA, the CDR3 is TGTGCCAGCAGCCCTCCCAGACTACACTACGAGCAGTACTTC.

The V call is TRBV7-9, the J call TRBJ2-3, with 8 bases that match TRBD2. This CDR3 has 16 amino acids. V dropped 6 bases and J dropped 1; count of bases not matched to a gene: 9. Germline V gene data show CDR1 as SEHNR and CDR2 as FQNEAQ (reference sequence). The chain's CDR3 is CASRAGLAERTDTQYF. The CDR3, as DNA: TGTGCCAGCAGAGCAGGACTAGCAGAACGCACAGATACGCAGTATTTT.

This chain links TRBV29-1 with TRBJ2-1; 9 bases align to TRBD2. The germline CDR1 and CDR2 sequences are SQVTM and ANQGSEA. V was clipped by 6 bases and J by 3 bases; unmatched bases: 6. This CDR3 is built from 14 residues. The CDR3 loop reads CSVPLAGFYNEQFF. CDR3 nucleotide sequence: TGCAGCGTCCCACTAGCGGGTTTCTACAATGAGCAGTTCTTC.

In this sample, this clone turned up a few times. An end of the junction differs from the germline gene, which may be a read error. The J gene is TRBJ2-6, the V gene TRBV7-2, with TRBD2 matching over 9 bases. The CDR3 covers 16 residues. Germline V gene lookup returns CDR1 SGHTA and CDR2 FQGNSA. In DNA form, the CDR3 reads TGTGCCAGCAGCATAGCGGGAGCTTACGGGGCCAACGTCCTGACTTTC. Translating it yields CASSIAGAYGANVLTF.

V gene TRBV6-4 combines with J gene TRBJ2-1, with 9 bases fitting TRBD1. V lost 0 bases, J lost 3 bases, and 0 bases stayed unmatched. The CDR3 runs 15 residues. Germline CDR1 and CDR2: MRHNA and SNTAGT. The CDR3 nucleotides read TGTGCCAGCAGTGACTCGACAGGGGGCTACAATGAGCAGTTCTTC. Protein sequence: CASSDSTGGYNEQFF.

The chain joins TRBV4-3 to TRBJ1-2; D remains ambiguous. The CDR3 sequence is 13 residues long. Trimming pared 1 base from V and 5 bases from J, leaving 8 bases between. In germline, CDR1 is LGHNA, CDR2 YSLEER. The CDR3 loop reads CASSQGAGYGYTF. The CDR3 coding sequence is TGCGCCAGCAGCCAAGGAGCGGGTTATGGCTACACCTTC.

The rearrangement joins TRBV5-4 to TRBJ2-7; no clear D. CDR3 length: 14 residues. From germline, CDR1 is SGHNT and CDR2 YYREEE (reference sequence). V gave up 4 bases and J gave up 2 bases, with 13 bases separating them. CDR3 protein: CASSRVEATYEQYF. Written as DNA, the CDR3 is TGTGCCAGCAGCCGGGTCGAAGCCACCTACGAGCAGTACTTC.

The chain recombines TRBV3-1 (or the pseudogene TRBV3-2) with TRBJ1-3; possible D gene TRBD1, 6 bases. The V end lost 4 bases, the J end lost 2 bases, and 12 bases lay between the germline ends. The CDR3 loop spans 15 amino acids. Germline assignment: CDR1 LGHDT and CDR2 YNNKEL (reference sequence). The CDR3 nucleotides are TGTGCCAGCAGCCCCCAAGCAGGGGCTGGAAACACCATATATTTT. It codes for CASSPQAGAGNTIYF.

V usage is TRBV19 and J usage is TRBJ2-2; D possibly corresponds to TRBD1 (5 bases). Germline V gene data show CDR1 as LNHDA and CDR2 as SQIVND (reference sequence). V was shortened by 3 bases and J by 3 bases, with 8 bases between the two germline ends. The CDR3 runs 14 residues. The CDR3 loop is CASSIKGHTGELFF. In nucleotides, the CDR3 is TGTGCCAGTAGTATTAAGGGGCACACCGGGGAGCTGTTTTTT.

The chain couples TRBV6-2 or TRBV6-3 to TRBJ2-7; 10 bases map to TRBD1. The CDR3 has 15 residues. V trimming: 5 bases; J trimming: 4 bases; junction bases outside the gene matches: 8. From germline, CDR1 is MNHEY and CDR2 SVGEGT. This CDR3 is CASSPLDRGAYEQYF. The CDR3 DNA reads TGTGCCAGCAGTCCGCTGGACAGGGGGGCGTACGAGCAGTACTTC.

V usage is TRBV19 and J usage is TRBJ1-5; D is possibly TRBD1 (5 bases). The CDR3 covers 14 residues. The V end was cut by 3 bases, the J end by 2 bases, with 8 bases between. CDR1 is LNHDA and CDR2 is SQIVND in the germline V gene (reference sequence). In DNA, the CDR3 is TGTGCCAGTAGTATTGCGACAGGCAATCAGCCCCAGCATTTT. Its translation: CASSIATGNQPQHF.